This TCR beta chain was sequenced during a study of cytomegalovirus exposure and HLA in healthy donors. In the case of this clone: Its antigen remains unknown.

This CDR3 spans 14 amino acids. In germline, CDR1 is SGHKS, CDR2 YYEKEE (reference sequence). Trimming left V 2 bases short and J 2 bases short, with 7 bases between. Researchers ran the PCR with 60 Vbeta and 13 Jbeta primers. This table comes from immunoSEQ multiplex PCR, and its TCRdb copy is limited to in-frame clones, with some not included. The sample contains about 140,000 clones, roughly 80% of which appear only once. Findings of the study overall: Follow-up analysis later connected one missense variant in DCLRE1C with trimming of TCR beta V- and J-genes. Later work found most CMV-associated TCR beta chains apparently HLA-restricted.

This clonotype was obtained from a man younger than 30 in good health and CMV-seronegative. The material sequenced was PBMCs. The rearrangement links TRBV5-5 to TRBJ1-4; a weak D match, TRBD1 (6 bases). The CDR3 loop reads CASSFQGTNEKLFF. As DNA, the CDR3 is TGTGCCAGCAGCTTTCAGGGGACTAATGAAAAACTGTTTTTT.